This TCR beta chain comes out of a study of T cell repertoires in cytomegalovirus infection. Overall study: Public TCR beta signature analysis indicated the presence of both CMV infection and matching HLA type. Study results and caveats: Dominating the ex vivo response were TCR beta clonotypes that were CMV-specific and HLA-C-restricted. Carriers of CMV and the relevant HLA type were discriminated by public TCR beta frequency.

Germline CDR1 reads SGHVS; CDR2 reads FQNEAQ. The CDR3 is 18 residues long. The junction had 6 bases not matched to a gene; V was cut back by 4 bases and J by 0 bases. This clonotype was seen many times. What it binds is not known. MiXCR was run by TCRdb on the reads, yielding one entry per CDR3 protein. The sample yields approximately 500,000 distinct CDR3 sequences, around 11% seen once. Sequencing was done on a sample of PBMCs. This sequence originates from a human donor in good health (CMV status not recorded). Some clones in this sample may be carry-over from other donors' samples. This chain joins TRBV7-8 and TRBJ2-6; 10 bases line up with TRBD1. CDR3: CASSSRDRGSSGANVLTF. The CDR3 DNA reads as TGTGCCAGCAGCTCCCGGGACAGGGGTAGCTCTGGGGCCAACGTCCTGACTTTC.